The sequence of this TCR beta chain was determined in a study of blood T cells in healthy people across ages (dated by TCRdb to about 2015). Context from the whole study: In model experiments, roughly one uniquely barcoded TCR beta cDNA molecule per two T cells was captured by template switching. Using deep sequencing normalized with unique cDNA molecular identifiers, the study measured how TCR beta repertoire diversity changes with age. The donors were divided into four age groups: young (average around 15 years), middle-aged (under 40), aged (approximately 59) and long-lived (about 80). To avoid experimental bias, donors of different ages were spread randomly across the sequencing lanes. Two additional independent replicas of 1 million unique cDNA reads from the same blood draw were analyzed for two donors (one aged 18 to 30 and one aged 80 or older).

Spanning cysteine to phenylalanine, the CDR3 consists of 13 amino acids. The sequence is cut down to CDR3 DNA, 39 bases in frame from base 1. V lost 5 bases and J lost 5 bases; the stretch between them is 10 bases long. This clonotype has more than one count but fewer than ten. Its binding antigen is unknown. No much larger clonotype is one base removed from it; base qualities were not supplied. The donors were some 36 Caucasian individuals from Russia, aged 6 to 90 years, who were systemically healthy. Each donor gave about 10 milliliters of peripheral blood, drawn into EDTA-treated Vacutainer tubes. PBMCs were isolated by Ficoll-Paque density-gradient centrifugation, with at least 6 million obtained per sample. Total RNA, at least 5.5 micrograms per sample, was extracted from PBMCs with Trizol reagent. The percentages of naive CD45RAhigh/CD27high T cells were determined by flow cytometry on a PBMC aliquot from every donor.

Here is what the overall study found, with its caveats: Because donor CMV infection status was unknown, age-related changes in expanded clonotypes were potentially confounded. The percentage of naive T cells measured by flow cytometry correlated strongly with observed TCR beta diversity. Estimates of total diversity based on one million sequenced T cells were considered lower bounds and underestimates. Compared with the aged group, more naive CD4+ T cells, fewer expanded clones and increased TCR diversity were shown by the long-lived group, suggesting age selection. As age increased, observed TCR beta diversity per million T cells dropped in a roughly linear way, and a significant reduction was already evident by age 40. Since profiling was done on bulk unsorted PBMCs, naive and antigen-experienced compartments could not be conclusively compared.

Library prep was done by 5' RACE. Sequencing was performed on an Illumina HiSeq 2500. A second PCR of roughly 6 to 12 cycles was run with a J-beta primer mix and a sample-barcoded 5' primer. A unique molecular identifier was introduced onto each TCR beta cDNA molecule by a template-switch 5' adaptor carrying 12 random nucleotides. Each sample yielded at least 2.5 million CDR3-containing paired-end reads. First-strand cDNA synthesis was performed from all RNA using the Mint cDNA synthesis kit, with priming by a TRBC-specific oligonucleotide. All cDNA was treated with uracil-DNA glycosylase and then went through a first 18-cycle PCR with the universal primers M1SS and BC2_uni_R. In the paper's pipeline: For normalization, 1 million high-quality reads, each with a distinct molecular identifier, were randomly selected from each sample. Instead of being binned into consensus sequences, reads with shared molecular identifiers were discarded. MiTCR, run with a Q25 quality threshold and the strictest error-elimination algorithm, handled CDR3 identification, clonotype clustering and error correction. A nonparametric unseen species model with Euler transformation was used to estimate a lower bound on total TCR beta diversity. The raw public data were reprocessed by TCRdb itself: fastp quality trimming at Q25, MiXCR clonotype calling, in-frame beta chains only. Every CDR3 protein is listed once, alongside the most common genes and DNA of its rows. The V and J calls, along with clone size, are taken from TCRdb and not from the paper's own processing. The sample has over a million distinct CDR3 sequences on record, approximately 59% of them singletons. 6.7% of the sample is held by the ten biggest clonotypes.

The rearranged chain carries TRBV12-3 or TRBV12-4 and TRBJ1-5, with no confidently assigned D gene. The sample comprised blood. This clonotype was obtained from a man between 18 and 35 years old in good health. The DNA reads as follows: TGTGCCAGCAGTCGACCCCGGGATCAGCCCCAGCATTTT. This gives the protein CASSRPRDQPQHF.